This paragraph reports one T cell receptor beta chain. The sample belongs to a study of T cells expressing NK-cell markers. Study summary: Investigators obtained TCR beta repertoires from sorted CD3+CD56+NKG2C+, CD3+CD56+NKG2C- and CD3+CD56-NKG2C+ T cells. Out of eight donors sequenced, seven tested HCMV-seropositive and the remaining one seronegative.

With the 5' RACE reads reprocessed, TCRdb shows one record per CDR3 protein and no DNA. The listing contains about 550,000 distinct CDR3 sequences. The CDR3 is made up of 14 amino acids. The sequence came from a man younger than 30 in good health. The specimen was blood T cells: a sorted CD56 or NKG2C T cell subset, CD4+ or CD8+ T cells, or bulk PBMC T cells (not recorded which). The chain links TRBV12-3 or TRBV12-4 to TRBJ2-2. The CDR3 sequence is CASSLTGGRGELFF.